The next 23 T cell receptor beta chains were all read from a single sample in a study of blood T cells in healthy people across ages. Together with a sample-barcoded 5' primer, a J-beta primer mix was included in a second PCR lasting 7 to 11 cycles. TCRdb re-called the 5' RACE reads through MiXCR, storing one row per CDR3 protein. Of hundreds of thousands of distinct CDR3 sequences listed, under 45% are singletons. Sequences were obtained from blood. These receptors were collected from a man aged 55 to 69 in good health.

As regards this clonotype: The junction shows a germline mismatch at one end, possibly a read error. This chain uses TRBV12-3 or TRBV12-4 with TRBJ1-4; D not certain. The CDR3 consists of 11 residues. The CDR3 region is CTSSLAEKLFF. CDR3 in DNA: TGTACCAGCAGTTTAGCCGAAAAACTGTTTTTT.

The chain recombines TRBV2 with TRBJ1-5; possible D gene TRBD1, 6 bases. V was trimmed by 3 bases and J by 7 bases, leaving 10 bases between them. There are 13 residues in the CDR3. The V gene's germline CDR1 is SNHLY and CDR2 FYNNEI. The CDR3 sequence: CASSESGDQPQHF. The CDR3 DNA reads as TGTGCCAGCAGTGAGTCAGGGGACCAGCCCCAGCATTTT.

The chain is built from TRBV20-1 and TRBJ2-6; 10 positions match TRBD1. This CDR3 contains 17 residues. Germline-derived CDR1 and CDR2 are DFQATT and SNEGSKA (reference sequence). The J segment lost 0 bases and the V segment lost 2 bases, leaving 4 bases of the junction unmatched. The CDR3 region has the DNA TGCAGTGCTAGATCCCGGGACAGGGGCTCTGGGGCCAACGTCCTGACTTTC. Translation: CSARSRDRGSGANVLTF.

This rearrangement joins TRBV12-3 or TRBV12-4 to TRBJ2-4, with D unclear. The J call is in doubt because the DNA end fits TRBJ2-7 better. The CDR3 consists of 14 residues. CDR3 in amino acids: CASRASWARGEQYF. DNA of the CDR3: TGTGCCAGCAGAGCCTCCTGGGCACGAGGCGAGCAGTACTTC.

The chain carries TRBV5-1 and TRBJ2-5, with 8 bases that match TRBD2. The CDR3 is 14 amino acids. From germline, CDR1 is SGHRS and CDR2 YFSETQ. Unmatched junction bases numbered 6, after V lost 2 bases and J lost 6 bases. CDR3 sequence: CASSLDGGGKTQYF. The CDR3, as DNA: TGCGCCAGCAGCTTAGACGGGGGGGGGAAGACCCAGTACTTC.

V usage is TRBV9 and J usage is TRBJ2-3; either TRBD1 or TRBD2 may fit D (5 bases each). Trimming cost V 1 base and J 4 bases, with 19 bases left between them. CDR3 size: 17 residues. Germline-derived CDR1 and CDR2 are SGDLS and YYNGEE. The CDR3 DNA is TGTGCCAGCAGCGTATCACCCGATCGGGGCTCGGCAGATACGCAGTATTTT. Translation: CASSVSPDRGSADTQYF. Combining the CDR3 with reference TRBV9 and TRBJ2-3 gives the whole variable domain DSGVTQTPKHLITATGQRVTLRCSPRSGDLSVYWYQQSLDQGLQFLIQYYNGEERAKGNILERFSAQQFPDLHSELNLSSLELGDSALYFCASSVSPDRGSADTQYFGPGTRLTVL.

This chain uses TRBV12-3 or TRBV12-4 with TRBJ2-5, with 9 bases identical to TRBD2. The J call is uncertain, as TRBJ2-7 better fits the DNA end. CDR3 size: 13 residues. The CDR3 protein is CASGERGVHEQYF. The CDR3 DNA sequence: TGTGCCAGCGGGGAGCGGGGGGTACACGAGCAGTACTTC.

CDR3 DNA sequence: TGTGCCAGCAGACCAGGGGGCGGGGAGCAGTTCTTC. It is translated as CASRPGGGEQFF. This chain connects TRBV6-2 or TRBV6-3 to TRBJ2-1; TRBD1 aligns across 8 bases. V gave up 6 bases and J gave up 10 bases; unmatched junction bases: 5. Germline CDR1 MNHEY, CDR2 SVGEGT. The CDR3 length is 12 residues.

The V gene is TRBV5-1, the J gene TRBJ2-5, with 11 bases fitting TRBD1. This CDR3 has 11 residues. The germline V gene encodes CDR1 SGHRS and CDR2 YFSETQ. V shed 4 bases and J 13 bases; nucleotides not matched to a gene: 3. CDR3 bases: TGCGCCAGCAGCCGAGGACAGGGGGCGTACTTC. Translated: CASSRGQGAYF.

The CDR3 region is CASSKRGVLPPLHF. The CDR3 region has the DNA TGTGCCAGCAGCAAACGGGGGGTACTTCCACCCCTCCACTTT. This chain joins TRBV21-1 and TRBJ1-6; the table's TRBD1 call for D was not verified on the DNA. TRBV21-1 is recorded as a pseudogene. The CDR3 contains 14 residues.

The CDR3 region is CASTSQGNGYTF. CDR3 in DNA: TGTGCCAGCACCTCTCAGGGGAACGGCTACACCTTC. The chain couples TRBV12-3 or TRBV12-4 to TRBJ1-2; possible D gene TRBD1, 6 bases. Trimming shortened V by 7 bases and J by 8 bases, and 14 bases separated the two germline ends. CDR3 size: 12 residues.

The rearrangement links TRBV7-2 to TRBJ2-1; 8 bases match TRBD2. Per germline, CDR1 SGHTA and CDR2 FQGNSA. V gave up 1 base and J gave up 13 bases; unmatched junction bases: 9. This CDR3 has 14 amino acids. The DNA of the CDR3 is TGTGCCAGCAGCTTAGGGTCCGGGAGGGAGACCCAGTTCTTC. This gives the protein CASSLGSGRETQFF.

The chain couples TRBV29-1 to TRBJ2-5, with D uncertain. V was shortened by 4 bases and J by 5 bases, with 11 bases between the two germline ends. The CDR3 spans 12 residues. CDR1 is SQVTM, CDR2 ANQGSEA, per germline. The CDR3 here is CSVAEPRETQYF. The CDR3 nucleotides are TGCAGCGTTGCTGAGCCCAGGGAGACCCAGTACTTC.

This chain uses TRBV7-9 with TRBJ1-1; 9 bases line up with TRBD1. Germline assignment: CDR1 SEHNR and CDR2 FQNEAQ (reference sequence). Germline trimming cut 5 bases from V and 5 bases from J; bases unmatched to any gene: 6. CDR3 size: 14 residues. In DNA, the CDR3 is TGTGCCAGCAGCAAGGGGACAGGGAGGACTGAAGCTTTCTTT. Translation: CASSKGTGRTEAFF.

CDR3 coding DNA: TGCAGTGCTGAACTAGCGGATACGCAGTATTTT. Protein sequence: CSAELADTQYF. The V and J genes are TRBV20-1 and TRBJ2-3; the match to TRBD2 covers 7 bases. CDR1 is DFQATT and CDR2 is SNEGSKA in the germline V gene (reference sequence). V dropped 5 bases and J dropped 6; count of bases not matched to a gene: 2. The CDR3 is 11 amino acids.

On this clonotype itself: Since a much larger clone is just one base distant, this may be a read error. CDR3 sequence (DNA): TGTGCCAGCAGTTTAGTTGGACTAGCGGAGGGTTTCTCCTACGAGCAGTACTTC. As protein: CASSLVGLAEGFSYEQYF. V and J are TRBV28 and TRBJ2-7, with 10 bases that match TRBD2. V shed 2 bases, J shed 0 bases, and the junction held 10 bases outside the gene matches. This CDR3 is built from 18 residues. Germline-derived CDR1 and CDR2 are MDHEN and SYDVKM.

This chain links TRBV7-2 with TRBJ2-7, with 9 bases fitting TRBD2. Germline trimming cut 5 bases from V and 6 bases from J; bases unmatched to any gene: 11. The germline CDR1 and CDR2 sequences are SGHTA and FQGNSA. This CDR3 spans 15 amino acids. The CDR3 coding sequence is TGTGCCAGCAGCCGAACACCGGGACTAGCTGGCGAGCAGTACTTC. Its translation: CASSRTPGLAGEQYF.

The rearrangement links TRBV29-1 to TRBJ2-5; unclear D gene. CDR1 and CDR2 (germline): SQVTM, ANQGSEA. Trimming left V 7 bases short and J 2 bases short, with 11 bases between. The CDR3 is made up of 12 amino acids. Here the CDR3 DNA reads TGCAGCGGCGGACGGGCACAAGAGACCCAGTACTTC. It encodes CSGGRAQETQYF.

The CDR3 nucleotides are TGTGCCAGCGGTTCGGGGGGCACTGAAGCTTTCTTT. Residues: CASGSGGTEAFF. The V call is TRBV28, the J call TRBJ1-1, with D maybe TRBD1 (5 bases). Germline V lookup: CDR1 MDHEN, CDR2 SYDVKM. The germline V and J ends were trimmed by 8 bases and 4 bases, with 11 bases remaining between them. This CDR3 has 12 residues.

The rearrangement joins TRBV15 to TRBJ2-5; D ambiguous. The assigned J gene may be wrong: the sequence end matches TRBJ2-7 better. CDR3 length: 15 amino acids. Germline-derived CDR1 and CDR2 are LNHNV and YYDKDF (reference sequence). This CDR3 reads CATSRDSIDRHEQYF. In DNA form, the CDR3 reads TGTGCCACCAGCAGAGATAGCATAGATCGCCACGAGCAGTACTTC.

This clonotype was seen a few times. V is TRBV6-1 and J is TRBJ1-2; no clear D gene. This CDR3 contains 14 residues. Looked up from germline, CDR1 is MNHNS and CDR2 is SASEGT. V was clipped by 7 bases and J by 0 bases, with 12 bases between them. CDR3 DNA: TGTGCCAGCACCGCGACACGTTCTAACTATGGCTACACCTTC. This gives the protein CASTATRSNYGYTF.

As for this clonotype: The junction shows a germline mismatch at one end, possibly a read error. The chain has TRBV4-3 and TRBJ2-1, with D tentatively TRBD2 (5 bases). The CDR3 is made up of 18 amino acids. Per germline, CDR1 LGHNA and CDR2 YSLEER. CDR3 sequence (DNA): TGCGCCAGCAGCCAACGACCGGTCGGGCTAGCAAAGTACAATGAGCGGTTCTTC. Its translation: CASSQRPVGLAKYNERFF.

The chain is built from TRBV7-9 and TRBJ1-1; the D is unclear. CDR3 size: 12 residues. Looked up from germline, CDR1 is SEHNR and CDR2 is FQNEAQ (reference sequence). V lost 3 bases and J lost 6, with 8 bases in between. The CDR3 loop is CASSLRGAEAFF. The DNA for the CDR3 is TGTGCCAGCAGCTTGAGAGGAGCTGAAGCTTTCTTT.